This TCR beta chain was sequenced during a study of T cells in Graves' hyperthyroidism and ophthalmopathy. Study outcomes and limitations: Most thyroid-expanded clonotypes above 0.001 were also found in blood. Ophthalmopathy cases were set apart from stable hyperthyroidism by a 13 V-J model.

Many counts were recorded for this clonotype. Its antigen remains unidentified. Patients having uncontrolled infection, another autoimmune disease, pregnancy or lactation were not included. The PBMCs had their origin in 10 ml of fresh peripheral blood. TCR beta CDR3 region amplification was performed from RNA transcripts. RT-PCR in the first round (using the HTBI primer set) targeted the TCR CDR3. A single record per CDR3 protein comes from TCRdb applying MiXCR to the multiplex PCR reads. Counted here are about 840,000 distinct CDR3 sequences, 35% to 40% occurring once; the ten biggest clones make up about 9%. This CDR3 comprises 15 residues. CDR1 and CDR2 from the germline V gene are SGHRS and YFSETQ. Trimming pared 4 bases from V and 7 bases from J, leaving 18 bases between.

The receptor was isolated from a young man with Graves' hyperthyroidism. Sequencing used blood. V gene TRBV5-1 combines with J gene TRBJ1-5; D possibly corresponds to TRBD1 (5 bases). Here the CDR3 reads CASSKDPSRDQPQHF. As DNA, the CDR3 is TGCGCCAGCAGCAAGGATCCCAGCAGGGACCAGCCCCAGCATTTT. The whole variable domain, filled in from reference TRBV5-1 and TRBJ1-5, reads KAGVTQTPRYLIKTRGQQVTLSCSPISGHRSVSWYQQTPGQGLQFLFEYFSETQRNKGNFPGRFSGRQFSNSRSEMNVSTLELGDSALYLCASSKDPSRDQPQHFGDGTRLSIL.